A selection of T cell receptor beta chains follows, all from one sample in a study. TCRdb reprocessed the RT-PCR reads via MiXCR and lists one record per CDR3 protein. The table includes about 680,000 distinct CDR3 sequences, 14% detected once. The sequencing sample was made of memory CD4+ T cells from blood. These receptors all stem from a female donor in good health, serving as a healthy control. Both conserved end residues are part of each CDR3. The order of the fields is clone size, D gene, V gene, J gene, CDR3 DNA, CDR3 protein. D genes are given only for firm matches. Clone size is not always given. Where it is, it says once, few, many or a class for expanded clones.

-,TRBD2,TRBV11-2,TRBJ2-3,TGTGCCAGCACTAGCGGGGGACCCGGCCTAGATACGCAGTATTTT,CASTSGGPGLDTQYF
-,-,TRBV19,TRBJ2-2,TGTGCCAGTACTAGCGTCAACAGATTCACCGGGGAGCTGTTTTTT,CASTSVNRFTGELFF
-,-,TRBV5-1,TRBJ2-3,TGCGCCAGCAGCTTGGGGCAGAAGAGCACAGATACGCAGTATTTT,CASSLGQKSTDTQYF
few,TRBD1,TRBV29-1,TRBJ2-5,TGCAGCGTAGACAGGGGGAAGCGAGAGACCCAGTACTTC,CSVDRGKRETQYF
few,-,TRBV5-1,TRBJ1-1,TGCGCCAGCAGCAAACCGACCGACAACACTGAAGCTTTCTTT,CASSKPTDNTEAFF
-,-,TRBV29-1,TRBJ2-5,TGCAGCGTGAGGGACGGCGGCCTCGGAGAGACCCAGTACTTC,CSVRDGGLGETQYF
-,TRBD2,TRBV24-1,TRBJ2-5,TGTGCCACCAGTGATGGCCGACTAGCGGGGGCCCAAGAGACCCAGTACTTC,CATSDGRLAGAQETQYF
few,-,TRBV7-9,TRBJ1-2,TGTGCCAGCAGCTCAACGACAAACAGGGCTGGCTACACCTTC,CASSSTTNRAGYTF
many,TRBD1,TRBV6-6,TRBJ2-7,TGTGCCAGCAGTCCCCGCCAGGACAGGGGGTCCTACGAGCAGTACTTC,CASSPRQDRGSYEQYF
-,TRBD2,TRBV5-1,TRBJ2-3,TGCGCCAGCAGCTCTCTTGGACTAGCGACTAGCACAGATACGCAGTATTTT,CASSSLGLATSTDTQYF
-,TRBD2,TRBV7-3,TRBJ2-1,TGTGCCAGCAGCTTCGGAGAGCGGGGGAAGCAGTTCTTC,CASSFGERGKQFF
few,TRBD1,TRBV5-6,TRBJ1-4,TGTGCCAGCAGCTTGATGGCAGGGGGAAGTGAAAAACTGTTTTTT,CASSLMAGGSEKLFF
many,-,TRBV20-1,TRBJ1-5,TGCAGTGCTAGATCGGGGGGCGAAAATCAGCCCCAGCATTTT,CSARSGGENQPQHF
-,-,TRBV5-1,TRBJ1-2,TGCGCCAGCAGCCTAGGGACAGGCTACACCTTC,CASSLGTGYTF
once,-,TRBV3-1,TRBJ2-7,TGTGCCAGCAGCCAAATCGACCAGGTTCACTTC,CASSQIDQVHF
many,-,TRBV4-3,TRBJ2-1,TGCGCCAGCAGCCAAGAACTTCAAGGAGGGGTAAACGAGCAGTTCTTC,CASSQELQGGVNEQFF
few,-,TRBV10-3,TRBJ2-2,TGTGCCATCAGGCCGGCAGGCGCAAACACCGGGGAGCTGTTTTTT,CAIRPAGANTGELFF
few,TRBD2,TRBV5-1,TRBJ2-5,TGCGCCAGCAGCTTTCTTACTAGCGGGGAAGAGACCCAGTACTTC,CASSFLTSGEETQYF
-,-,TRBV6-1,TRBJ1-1,TGTGCCAGCAGTGAAAGGGCCATCACTGAAGCTTTCTTT,CASSERAITEAFF
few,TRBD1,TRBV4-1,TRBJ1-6,TGCGCCAGCAGCCAAGAAGACAGGGTTAATAATTCACCCCTCCACTTT,CASSQEDRVNNSPLHF
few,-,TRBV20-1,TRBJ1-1,TGCAGTGCTAGTCAGGATCTGAAACCTGAAGCTTTCTTT,CSASQDLKPEAFF
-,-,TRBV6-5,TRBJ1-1,TGTGCCAGCAGTTATAACAGGGAAACTGAAGCTTTCTTT,CASSYNRETEAFF
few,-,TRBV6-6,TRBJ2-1,TGTGCCAGCAGTTACGGGAGTTGGGGGAGTTCCTCCTACAATGAGCAGTTCTTC,CASSYGSWGSSSYNEQFF
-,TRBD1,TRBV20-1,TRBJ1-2,TGCAGTACCCGATGGACAGGGGATGGCTACACCTTC,CSTRWTGDGYTF
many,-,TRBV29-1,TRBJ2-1,TGCAGCGTTGGGGGAAGGGACAATGAGCAGTTCTTC,CSVGGRDNEQFF
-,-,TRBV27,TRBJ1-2,TGTGCCAGCAGTCCAAGGGTGGGCTCTGGCTACACCTTC,CASSPRVGSGYTF
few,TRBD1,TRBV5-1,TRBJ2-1,TGCGCCAGCAGCTCCGCAGGGGGCCAGTACAATGAGCAGTTCTTC,CASSSAGGQYNEQFF
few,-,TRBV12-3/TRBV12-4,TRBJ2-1,TGTGCCAGCAGTTTCTTTTCCCCGTCCATCAATGAGCAGTTCTTC,CASSFFSPSINEQFF
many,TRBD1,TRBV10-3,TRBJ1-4,TGTGCCACACAGGGGGCCCCAACTAATGAAAAACTGTTTTTT,CATQGAPTNEKLFF
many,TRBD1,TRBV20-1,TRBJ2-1,TGCAGTACCACGGGACAGGTCAATGAGCAGTTCTTC,CSTTGQVNEQFF
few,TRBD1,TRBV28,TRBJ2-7,TGTGCCAGCAGTTCCCTTAGAACAGGGGGTTCTCGTGGAGAGCAGTACTTC,CASSSLRTGGSRGEQYF
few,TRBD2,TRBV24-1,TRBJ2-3,TGTGCCACCAGTGATCCCAAACTAGCGGGAATGGCTACAGATACGCAGTATTTT,CATSDPKLAGMATDTQYF
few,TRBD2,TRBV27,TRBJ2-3,TGTGCCAGCAGCCCCGGGACTAGCGCCAATACGCAGTATTTT,CASSPGTSANTQYF
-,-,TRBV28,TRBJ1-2,TGTGCCAGCGGTATACAGGGCCGGTATGGCTACACCTTC,CASGIQGRYGYTF
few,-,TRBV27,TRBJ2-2,TGTGCCAGCAGTCACCAGAGGATGGGGGAGCTGTTTTTT,CASSHQRMGELFF
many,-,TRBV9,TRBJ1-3,TGTGCCAGCAGCGTAGTAAGCTCTGGAAACACCATATATTTT,CASSVVSSGNTIYF
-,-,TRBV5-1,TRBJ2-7,TGCGCCAGCAGCTTGGGAGGGACCGACGAGCAGTACTTC,CASSLGGTDEQYF
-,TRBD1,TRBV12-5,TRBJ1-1,TGTGCTAGTGGTTTGGCAAGACAGGGGCAGAACACTGAAGCTTTCTTT,CASGLARQGQNTEAFF
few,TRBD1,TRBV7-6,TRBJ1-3,TGTGCCAGCAGCTTAGGACAGGGGGCCTCCTCTGGAAACACCATATATTTT,CASSLGQGASSGNTIYF
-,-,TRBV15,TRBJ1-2,TGTGCCACCAGCAACCACTATAACCAGGGGTTCTTC,CATSNHYNQGFF
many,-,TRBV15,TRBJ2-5,TGTGCCACCAGCAGAGATTTCGTCGGGGGCGGCGAGACCCAGTACTTC,CATSRDFVGGGETQYF
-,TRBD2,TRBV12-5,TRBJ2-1,TGTGCTAGTGGTTTGGGGTGGGAGACTAGCGGGATTTACAATGAGCAGTTCTTC,CASGLGWETSGIYNEQFF
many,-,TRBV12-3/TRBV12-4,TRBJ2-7,TGTGCCAGCAGTTTTCGTCAGGACTCCTACGAGCAGTACTTC,CASSFRQDSYEQYF
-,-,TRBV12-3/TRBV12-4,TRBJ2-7,TGTGCCAGCAGTTTAGGAACGGAAGTAGGCGAGCAGTACTTC,CASSLGTEVGEQYF
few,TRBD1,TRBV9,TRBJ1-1,TGTGCCAGCAGCGTAGAGGACAGGGTCGGCACTGAAGCTTTCTTT,CASSVEDRVGTEAFF
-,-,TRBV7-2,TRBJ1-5,TGTGCCAGCAGCCTCAAATATGGAGGCAATCAGCCCCAGCATTTT,CASSLKYGGNQPQHF
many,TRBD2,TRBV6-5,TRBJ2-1,TGTGCCAGCAGTTACGGGACTAGCGGGAGGGTTTGGTTCTTC,CASSYGTSGRVWFF
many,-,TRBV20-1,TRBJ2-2,TGCAGTGCCACCGCCGCGACCGGGGAGCTGTTTTTT,CSATAATGELFF
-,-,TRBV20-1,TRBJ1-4,TGCAGTGCTAGACAGGGAACACAAGAAAAACTGTTTTTT,CSARQGTQEKLFF
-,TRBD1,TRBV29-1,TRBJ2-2,TGCAGCGTTATCACCCAGGGGGCCGGGGAGCTGTTTTTT,CSVITQGAGELFF
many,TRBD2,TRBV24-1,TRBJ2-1,TGTGCCACCAGTGACCCCGGGACTAGCGGAGCCGATGAGCAGTTCTTC,CATSDPGTSGADEQFF